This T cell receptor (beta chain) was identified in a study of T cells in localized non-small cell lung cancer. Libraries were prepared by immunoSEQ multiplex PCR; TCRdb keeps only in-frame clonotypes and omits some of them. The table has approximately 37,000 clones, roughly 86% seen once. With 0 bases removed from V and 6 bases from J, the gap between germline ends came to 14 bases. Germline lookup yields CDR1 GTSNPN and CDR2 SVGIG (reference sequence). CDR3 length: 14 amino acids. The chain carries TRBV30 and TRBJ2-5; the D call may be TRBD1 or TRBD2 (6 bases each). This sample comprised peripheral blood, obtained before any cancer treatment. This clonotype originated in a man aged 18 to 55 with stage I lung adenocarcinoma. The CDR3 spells CAWSVGSGAKTQYF. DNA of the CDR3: TGTGCCTGGAGTGTAGGTTCGGGGGCCAAGACCCAGTACTTC.